These 18 T cell receptor beta chains originate from one sample sequenced in a study of tumor-infiltrating lymphocytes in localized non-small cell lung cancer. The method was immunoSEQ multiplex PCR; TCRdb's version includes in-frame clones alone and lacks a portion of them. The sample comprises roughly 24,000 clones, approximately 59% of which are singletons, and around 5% rests with the top ten. The sequencing input was lung tumor tissue. The origin of the receptors is a human donor with non-small cell lung cancer.

This clone was picked up a small number of times. The chain carries TRBV2 and TRBJ2-3; 12 nucleotides match TRBD2. V was clipped by 7 bases and J by 4 bases; unmatched bases: 3. Germline CDR1 is SNHLY and CDR2 is FYNNEI. The CDR3 length is 14 residues. CDR3 loop: CASKGLAGPDTQYF. DNA of the CDR3: TGTGCCAGCAAAGGACTAGCGGGACCAGATACGCAGTATTTT.

The V gene is TRBV10-2, the J gene TRBJ1-2; possibly TRBD1 for D (6 bases). The ends were cut back, 6 bases at V and 6 bases at J, with 20 bases in the middle. Germline CDR1 WSHSY, CDR2 SAAADI. The CDR3 covers 15 residues. In DNA form, the CDR3 reads TGCGCCAGCAGCATTCAGGGTCGGGGGCTGGATGGCTACACCTTC. Translating gives CASSIQGRGLDGYTF.

V usage is TRBV2 and J usage is TRBJ1-4; 7 bases agree with TRBD1. In germline, CDR1 is SNHLY, CDR2 FYNNEI. CDR3 length: 15 amino acids. The ends lost 6 bases at V and 4 bases at J; junction bases unmatched: 8. In DNA, the CDR3 is TGTGCCAGCAGAACACCGGGACAGTTTAATGAAAAACTGTTTTTT. Residues: CASRTPGQFNEKLFF.

By share of the sample, this clone is large. This rearrangement joins TRBV10-3 to TRBJ2-1; TRBD1 agrees at 8 bases. CDR1 ENHRY and CDR2 SYGVKD come from the germline V gene. This CDR3 region has 16 residues. V lost 4 bases, J lost 7 bases, and 12 bases stayed unmatched. The CDR3 region is CAISAMTGEEGNEQFF. CDR3 sequence (DNA): TGTGCCATCAGTGCTATGACAGGGGAAGAAGGGAATGAGCAGTTCTTC.

This clone was detected a few times. The genes are TRBV19 and TRBJ2-3; tentative D call: TRBD2 (5 bases). This CDR3 contains 11 residues. Trimming pared 7 bases from V and 7 bases from J, leaving 9 bases between. From germline, CDR1 is LNHDA and CDR2 SQIVND (reference sequence). The CDR3 nucleotides are TGTGCCAGTACTACGGGAAATACGCAGTATTTT. Protein sequence: CASTTGNTQYF.

The chain links TRBV6-1 to TRBJ2-1, with 8 bases that match TRBD1. V lost 2 bases and J lost 7; bases outside the gene matches: 10. The germline gives CDR1 MNHNS, CDR2 SASEGT. This CDR3 is 16 amino acids long. The CDR3 region has the DNA TGTGCCAGCAGTGAAAGCTTGGCCAGGGGGCGGAATGAGCAGTTCTTC. This codes for CASSESLARGRNEQFF.

The V call is TRBV4-2, the J call TRBJ2-7; maybe TRBD2 (6 bases). With 1 base removed from V and 2 bases from J, the gap between germline ends came to 9 bases. CDR1 and CDR2 from the germline V gene are LGHNA and YNFKEQ. The CDR3 is 14 amino acids. CDR3 residues: CASSQGDLTYEQYF. The CDR3 DNA is TGTGCCAGCAGCCAAGGGGACTTGACCTACGAGCAGTACTTC.

The V call is TRBV28, the J call TRBJ2-4; no definite D call. CDR3 length: 13 amino acids. V lost 2 bases and J lost 0, with 2 bases in between. Germline CDR1 reads MDHEN; CDR2 reads SYDVKM. CDR3 sequence reads: CASSLRAKNIQYF. DNA of the CDR3: TGTGCCAGCAGTTTACGAGCCAAAAACATTCAGTACTTC. Full variable domain (rest looked up from reference TRBV28 and TRBJ2-4): DVKVTQSSRYLVKRTGEKVFLECVQDMDHENMFWYRQDPGLGLRLIYFSYDVKMKEKGDIPEGYSVSREKKERFSLILESASTNQTSMYLCASSLRAKNIQYFGAGTRLSVL.

The chain uses TRBV11-2 and TRBJ2-6, with a weak D call TRBD1 (5 bases). The germline V gene has CDR1 SGHAT and CDR2 FQNNGV. V lost 3 bases and J lost 2, with 14 bases in between. The CDR3 totals 17 residues. CDR3 sequence (DNA): TGTGCCAGCAGCTTCAAAACAGGTTCCACTGGGGCCAACGTCCTGACTTTC. This encodes CASSFKTGSTGANVLTF.

The V gene is TRBV10-3, the J gene TRBJ2-3; D is unresolved. V shed 10 bases and J shed 0 bases, with 8 bases lying between them. Germline V gene data show CDR1 as ENHRY and CDR2 as SYGVKD. This CDR3 region has 12 residues. CDR3 coding DNA: TGTGCCACCCAGCCAAGCACAGATACGCAGTATTTT. Its translation: CATQPSTDTQYF.

The chain uses TRBV5-4 and TRBJ1-2, with D unresolved. Trimming took off 3 bases at V and 0 bases at J, with 18 bases between the two ends. This CDR3 region has 17 residues. The V gene's germline CDR1 is SGHNT and CDR2 YYREEE (reference sequence). The CDR3 is CASSSVLDLPSNYGYTF. DNA for the CDR3: TGTGCCAGCAGCTCGGTCTTGGATCTGCCCTCTAACTATGGCTACACCTTC.

This clone was detected a few times. The chain joins TRBV27 to TRBJ2-1; D ambiguous. V lost 2 bases to trimming and J lost 5 bases, with 7 bases between them. The CDR3 extends over 13 amino acids. Germline V gene sequence: CDR1 MNHEY, CDR2 SMNVEV (reference sequence). CDR3 loop: CASSLTGNNEQFF. The DNA for the CDR3 is TGTGCCAGCAGTTTAACGGGTAACAATGAGCAGTTCTTC.

This clone was observed a handful of times. The chain couples TRBV18 to TRBJ2-1; 13 nucleotides match TRBD2. Germline V gene lookup returns CDR1 KGHSH and CDR2 LQKENI. With V trimmed by 6 bases and J by 8 bases, 7 bases remained unmatched. CDR3 size: 15 residues. This chain's CDR3 is CASSELAGGRYEQFF. In DNA form, the CDR3 reads TGTGCCAGCTCTGAACTAGCGGGAGGGCGATATGAGCAGTTCTTC.

J is TRBJ2-5 and V is TRBV7-7; TRBD1 agrees at 9 bases. The CDR3 is made up of 15 amino acids. Germline CDR1 reads SSHAT; CDR2 reads FNYEAQ (reference sequence). V lost 4 bases and J lost 4; bases outside the gene matches: 7. The DNA for the CDR3 is TGTGCCAGCAGCTCTTCACAGGGGGCAGGAGAGACCCAGTACTTC. Translated: CASSSSQGAGETQYF.

This clone was detected once. V and J are TRBV30 and TRBJ1-3, with 7 bases fitting TRBD1. Germline values: CDR1 GTSNPN, CDR2 SVGIG (reference sequence). The CDR3 loop spans 19 amino acids. Trimming at V came to 3 bases and at J to 0 bases, leaving 17 bases not matched to a gene. Here the CDR3 DNA reads TGTGCCTGGAGCAGTCGGAAAGGGGGCGTCAGGAGCTCTGGAAACACCATATATTTT. As protein: CAWSSRKGGVRSSGNTIYF.

The chain couples TRBV6-1 to TRBJ2-7; D perhaps matches TRBD1 (5 bases). V lost 6 bases and J lost 0, with 12 bases in between. From germline, CDR1 is MNHNS and CDR2 SASEGT. CDR3 length: 14 amino acids. The CDR3 protein is CASRAGFSSYEQYF. The CDR3 nucleotides are TGTGCCAGCAGAGCAGGGTTCAGCTCCTACGAGCAGTACTTC.

The V gene is TRBV11-2, the J gene TRBJ2-7; 7 nucleotides agree with TRBD1. This CDR3 contains 14 residues. The V gene end was trimmed by 3 bases and the J gene end by 6 bases; junction bases not matched to a gene: 8. Per the germline V gene, CDR1 is SGHAT and CDR2 is FQNNGV. The CDR3, as DNA: TGTGCCAGCAGCTTCGAGACAGGGTATTCCGAGCAGTACTTC. It encodes CASSFETGYSEQYF.

The rearrangement joins TRBV30 to TRBJ1-4; tentatively, D is TRBD1 (6 bases). Looked up from germline, CDR1 is GTSNPN and CDR2 is SVGIG (reference sequence). The CDR3 is made up of 12 amino acids. Trimming removed 8 bases at V and 8 bases at J, with 15 bases between. This CDR3 is CARMGGGEKLFF. CDR3 bases: TGTGCCCGGATGGGGGGCGGCGAAAAACTGTTTTTT.